This T cell receptor beta chain was sequenced during a study of cytomegalovirus exposure and HLA in healthy donors. J was trimmed by 0 bases and V by 2 bases; bases with no gene match: 5. Germline V gene data show CDR1 as MNHEY and CDR2 as SMNVEV (reference sequence). The CDR3 spans 18 residues. The primer mix had 60 Vbeta and 13 Jbeta primers. The protocol was immunoSEQ multiplex PCR, while the TCRdb copy is restricted to in-frame clones and leaves out a portion. The repertoire includes about 300,000 clones, 86% of them detected once, and about 4% sits in the top ten. Remarks on this clone: Antigen specificity is unknown.

Study-wide findings and caveats: Reports credit the classifier with highly specific, highly sensitive diagnosis of cytomegalovirus status.

This sequence originates from a man in his forties in good health and CMV-seropositive. The sequenced sample was PBMCs. The chain couples TRBV27 to TRBJ1-5, with 12 positions matching TRBD1. The CDR3 coding sequence is TGTGCCAGCAGTTTACAGGGGACAGGGGGCTATAGCAATCAGCCCCAGCATTTT. It translates to CASSLQGTGGYSNQPQHF.